The rows below give T cell receptor beta chains drawn from one sample of a study of blood T cell repertoires in COVID-19. Measured with immunoSEQ multiplex PCR; TCRdb has only the in-frame clones, and not every one. The table includes approximately 300,000 clones, 75% to 95% detected once. Sequencing was carried out using peripheral blood. All receptors come from a woman aged 25 to 39 with COVID-19, enrolled during active disease. The CDR3 runs from the conserved cysteine through the conserved F or W. The order of the fields is CDR3 protein, CDR3 DNA, D gene, V gene, clone size, J gene. A D gene is named only where the DNA matches it firmly. Clone size is not always given. Where it is, it says once, few, many or a class for expanded clones.

CASSDPPPSSGRPTDTQYF	TGTGCCAGCAGTGACCCACCCCCCTCTAGCGGGAGACCCACAGATACGCAGTATTTT	TRBD2	TRBV6-4	-	TRBJ2-3
CASSQEDRGSNQPQHF	TGTGCCAGCAGCCAAGAGGACAGGGGTAGCAATCAGCCCCAGCATTTT	TRBD1	TRBV3-1/TRBV3-2	-	TRBJ1-5
CASSPSQGTGELFF	TGCGCCAGCAGCCCCTCACAGGGAACCGGGGAGCTGTTTTTT	-	TRBV4-1	-	TRBJ2-2
CAWSADSYYGYTF	TGTGCCTGGAGCGCGGACAGTTACTATGGCTACACCTTC	-	TRBV30	-	TRBJ1-2
CASSQVVHPSNQPQHF	TGCGCCAGCAGCCAAGTCGTACACCCAAGCAATCAGCCCCAGCATTTT	-	TRBV4-3	-	TRBJ1-5
CASSSHGGTLNEKLFF	TGCGCCAGCAGCTCCCACGGCGGGACCCTAAATGAAAAACTGTTTTTT	-	TRBV5-1	-	TRBJ1-4
CASSPRQGSREKLFF	TGTGCCAGCAGCCCGAGACAGGGATCGCGGGAAAAACTGTTTTTT	TRBD1	TRBV3-1/TRBV3-2	-	TRBJ1-4
CASSPPGGQALSYEQYF	TGTGCCAGCAGCCCTCCTGGGGGCCAGGCGCTCTCCTACGAGCAGTACTTC	-	TRBV5-6	-	TRBJ2-7
CASSQPGQHYEQYF	TGCGCCAGCAGCCAACCGGGACAGCACTACGAGCAGTACTTC	TRBD1	TRBV4-1	-	TRBJ2-7
CASSPTAFSNQPQHF	TGTGCCAGCAGCCCCACAGCCTTTAGCAATCAGCCCCAGCATTTT	-	TRBV7-2	-	TRBJ1-5
CASSPSVSSYEQYF	TGTGCCAGCAGTCCTAGCGTAAGCTCCTACGAGCAGTACTTC	-	TRBV6-5	-	TRBJ2-7
CASTGTGHGYTF	TGTGCCAGCACCGGGACAGGGCATGGCTACACCTTC	TRBD1	TRBV2	-	TRBJ1-2
CASSLGPSGSTDTQYF	TGCGCCAGCAGCTTGGGGCCTAGCGGAAGCACAGATACGCAGTATTTT	TRBD2	TRBV5-1	-	TRBJ2-3
CASSLMDRGREQYF	TGTGCCAGCAGTTTAATGGACAGGGGGCGCGAGCAGTACTTC	TRBD1	TRBV28	once	TRBJ2-7
CASSGVMREVRQGNEQFF	TGTGCCAGCAGTGGGGTTATGCGGGAGGTACGTCAGGGGAATGAGCAGTTCTTC	TRBD2	TRBV27	-	TRBJ2-1
CASSSRDSGRGNIQYF	TGTGCCAGCAGCTCACGAGATAGCGGGAGGGGAAACATTCAGTACTTC	TRBD2	TRBV7-9	-	TRBJ2-4
CASRQPRQGGSYEQYF	TGTGCCAGTAGACAACCCCGCCAGGGAGGCTCCTACGAGCAGTACTTC	-	TRBV19	-	TRBJ2-7
CAWSGAGDPEQYF	TGTGCCTGGAGCGGGGCGGGAGATCCCGAGCAGTACTTC	TRBD2	TRBV30	-	TRBJ2-7
CASSSGALRGSNQPQHF	TGTGCCAGCAGCTCAGGGGCCCTAAGGGGGAGCAATCAGCCCCAGCATTTT	-	TRBV7-8	once	TRBJ1-5
CASSLPDRPTEAFF	TGTGCCAGCAGCTTGCCCGACAGGCCCACTGAAGCTTTCTTT	-	TRBV5-4	-	TRBJ1-1
CASSLEGTSGYNEQFF	TGCGCCAGCAGCTTAGAGGGGACTAGCGGTTACAATGAGCAGTTCTTC	TRBD2	TRBV4-1	-	TRBJ2-1
CASSQPGQGGNTIYF	TGTGCCAGCAGCCAACCTGGACAGGGGGGAAACACCATATATTTT	TRBD1	TRBV11-1	-	TRBJ1-3
CASSKGLAGPGARLYEQYF	TGCGCCAGCAGCAAGGGACTAGCGGGTCCAGGGGCCAGACTCTACGAGCAGTACTTC	TRBD2	TRBV5-1	-	TRBJ2-7